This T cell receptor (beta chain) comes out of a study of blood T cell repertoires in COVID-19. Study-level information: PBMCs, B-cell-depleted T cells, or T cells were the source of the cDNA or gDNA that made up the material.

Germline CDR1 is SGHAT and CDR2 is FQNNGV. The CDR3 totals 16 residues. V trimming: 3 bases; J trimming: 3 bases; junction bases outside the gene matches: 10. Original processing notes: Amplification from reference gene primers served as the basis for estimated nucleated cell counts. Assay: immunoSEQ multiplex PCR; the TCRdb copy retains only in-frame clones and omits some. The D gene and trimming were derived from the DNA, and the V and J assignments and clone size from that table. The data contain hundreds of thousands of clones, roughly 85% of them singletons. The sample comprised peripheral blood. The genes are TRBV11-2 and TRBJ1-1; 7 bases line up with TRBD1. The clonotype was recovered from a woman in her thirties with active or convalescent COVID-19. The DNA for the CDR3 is TGTGCCAGCAGCTTCCGACAGGGCACAAGGGACACTGAAGCTTTCTTT. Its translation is CASSFRQGTRDTEAFF.